This record concerns one TCR beta chain sequence. This entry is derived from a study of blood T cell repertoires in COVID-19. Study-level information: PBMCs, B-cell-depleted T cells, or T cells provided the cDNA or gDNA that made up the material.

Patients from Seattle were sampled longitudinally, starting during active infection. The V segment lost 1 base and the J segment 6 bases; nucleotides outside the gene matches: 4. The CDR3 consists of 14 residues. Germline CDR1 and CDR2: SGHNT and YENEEA. Data came from immunoSEQ multiplex PCR; TCRdb stores just in-frame clones and leaves some out. Among fewer than 300,000 clones, 86% were seen once, and the ten largest hold about 12%. Sequences were obtained from peripheral blood. This sequence joins TRBV11-3 and TRBJ1-1; 8 nucleotides align to TRBD1. The receptor was isolated from a woman aged 25 to 39 with COVID-19, enrolled during active disease. In DNA, the CDR3 is TGTGCCAGCAGCTTAGCCCCACAGGGGGCTGAAGCTTTCTTT. As protein: CASSLAPQGAEAFF. The complete variable domain, with remaining parts taken from reference TRBV11-3 and TRBJ1-1, reads EAGVVQSPRYKIIEKKQPVAFWCNPISGHNTLYWYLQNLGQGPELLIRYENEEAVDDSQLPKDRFSAERLKGVDSTLKIQPAELGDSAVYLCASSLAPQGAEAFFGQGTRLTVV.